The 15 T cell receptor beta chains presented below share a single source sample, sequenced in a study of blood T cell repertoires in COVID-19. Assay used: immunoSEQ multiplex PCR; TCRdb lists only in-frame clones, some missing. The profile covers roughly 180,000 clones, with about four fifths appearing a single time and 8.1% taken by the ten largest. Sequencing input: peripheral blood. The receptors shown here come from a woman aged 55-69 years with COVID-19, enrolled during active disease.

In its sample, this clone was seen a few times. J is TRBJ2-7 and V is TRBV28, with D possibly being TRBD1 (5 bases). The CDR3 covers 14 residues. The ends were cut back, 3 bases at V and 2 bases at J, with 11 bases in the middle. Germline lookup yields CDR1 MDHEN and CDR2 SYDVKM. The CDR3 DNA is TGTGCCAGCAGTTTTGACAGAACAACCTACGAGCAGTACTTC. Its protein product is CASSFDRTTYEQYF.

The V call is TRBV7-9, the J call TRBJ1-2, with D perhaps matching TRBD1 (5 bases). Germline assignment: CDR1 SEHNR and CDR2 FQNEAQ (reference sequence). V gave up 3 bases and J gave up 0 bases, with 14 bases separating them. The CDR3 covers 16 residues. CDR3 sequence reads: CASSFLAGLTNYGYTF. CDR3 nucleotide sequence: TGTGCCAGCAGCTTCCTCGCAGGGTTAACTAACTATGGCTACACCTTC.

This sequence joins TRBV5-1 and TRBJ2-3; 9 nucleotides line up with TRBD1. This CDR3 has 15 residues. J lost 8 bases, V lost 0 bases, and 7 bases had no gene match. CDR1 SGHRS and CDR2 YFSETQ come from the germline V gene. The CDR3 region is CASSLEGQGLRTQYF. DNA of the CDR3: TGCGCCAGCAGCTTGGAGGGACAGGGTCTCCGTACGCAGTATTTT.

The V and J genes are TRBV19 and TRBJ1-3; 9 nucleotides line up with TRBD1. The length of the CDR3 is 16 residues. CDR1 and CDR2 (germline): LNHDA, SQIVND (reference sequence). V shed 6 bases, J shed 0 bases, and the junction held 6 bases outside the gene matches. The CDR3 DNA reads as TGTGCCAGTAGCTCCGGGACAGGGATCTCTGGAAACACCATATATTTT. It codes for CASSSGTGISGNTIYF. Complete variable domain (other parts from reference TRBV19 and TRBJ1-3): DGGITQSPKYLFRKEGQNVTLSCEQNLNHDAMYWYRQDPGQGLRLIYYSQIVNDFQKGDIAEGYSVSREKKESFPLTVTSAQKNPTAFYLCASSSGTGISGNTIYFGEGSWLTVV.

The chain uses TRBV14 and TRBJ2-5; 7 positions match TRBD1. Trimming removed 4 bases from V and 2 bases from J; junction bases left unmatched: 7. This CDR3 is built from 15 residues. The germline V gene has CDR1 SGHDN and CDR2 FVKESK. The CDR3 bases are TGTGCCAGCAGCCGCCGACAGGGCTTACAAGAGACCCAGTACTTC. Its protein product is CASSRRQGLQETQYF.

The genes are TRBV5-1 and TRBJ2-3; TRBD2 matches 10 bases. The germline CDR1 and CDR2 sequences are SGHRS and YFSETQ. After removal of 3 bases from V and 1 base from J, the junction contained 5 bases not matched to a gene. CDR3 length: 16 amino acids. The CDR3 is CASSSNSGGGTDTQYF. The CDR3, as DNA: TGCGCCAGCAGCTCGAACAGCGGGGGGGGCACAGATACGCAGTATTTT.

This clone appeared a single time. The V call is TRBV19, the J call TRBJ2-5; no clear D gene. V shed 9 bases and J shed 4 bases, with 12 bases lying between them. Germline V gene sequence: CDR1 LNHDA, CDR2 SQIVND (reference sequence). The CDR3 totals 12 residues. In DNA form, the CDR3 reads TGTGCCAGCTCACCAGGCCGAGAGACCCAGTACTTC. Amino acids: CASSPGRETQYF.

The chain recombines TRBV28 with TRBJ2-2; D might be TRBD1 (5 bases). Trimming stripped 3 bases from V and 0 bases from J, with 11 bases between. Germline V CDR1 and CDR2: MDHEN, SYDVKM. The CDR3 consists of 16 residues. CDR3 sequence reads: CASSLSLDTNTGELFF. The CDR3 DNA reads TGTGCCAGCAGTTTGAGCTTGGACACGAACACCGGGGAGCTGTTTTTT.

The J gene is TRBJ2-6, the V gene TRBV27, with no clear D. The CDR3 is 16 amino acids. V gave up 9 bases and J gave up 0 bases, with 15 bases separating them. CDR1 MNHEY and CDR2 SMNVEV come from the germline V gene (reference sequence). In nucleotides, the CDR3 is TGTGCCAGTTCTCCTATATGGGCCTCTGGGGCCAACGTCCTGACTTTC. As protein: CASSPIWASGANVLTF.

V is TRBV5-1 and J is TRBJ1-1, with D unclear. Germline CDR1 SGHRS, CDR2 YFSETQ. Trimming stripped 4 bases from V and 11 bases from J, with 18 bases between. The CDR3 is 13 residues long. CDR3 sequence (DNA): TGCGCCAGCAGCCCCCCTTGGGAGGGAGACGCTTTCTTT. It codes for CASSPPWEGDAFF.

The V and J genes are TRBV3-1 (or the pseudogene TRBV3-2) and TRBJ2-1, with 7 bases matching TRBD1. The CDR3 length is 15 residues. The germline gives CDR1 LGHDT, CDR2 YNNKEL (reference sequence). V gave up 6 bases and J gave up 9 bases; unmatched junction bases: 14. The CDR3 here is CASRPPGQNLGEQFF. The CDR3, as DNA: TGTGCCAGCAGACCCCCGGGACAGAACCTAGGTGAGCAGTTCTTC.

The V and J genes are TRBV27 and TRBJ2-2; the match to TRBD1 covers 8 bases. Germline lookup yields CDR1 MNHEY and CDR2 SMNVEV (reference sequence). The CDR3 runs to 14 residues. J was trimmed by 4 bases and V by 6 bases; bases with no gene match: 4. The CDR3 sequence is CASRGTGVTGELFF. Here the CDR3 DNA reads TGTGCCAGCAGGGGGACAGGTGTCACCGGGGAGCTGTTTTTT.

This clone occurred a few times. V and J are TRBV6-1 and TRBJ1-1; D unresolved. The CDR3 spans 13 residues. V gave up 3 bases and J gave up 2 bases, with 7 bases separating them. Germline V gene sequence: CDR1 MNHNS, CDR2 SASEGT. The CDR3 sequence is CASSESVNTEAFF. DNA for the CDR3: TGTGCCAGCAGTGAGTCGGTTAACACTGAAGCTTTCTTT.

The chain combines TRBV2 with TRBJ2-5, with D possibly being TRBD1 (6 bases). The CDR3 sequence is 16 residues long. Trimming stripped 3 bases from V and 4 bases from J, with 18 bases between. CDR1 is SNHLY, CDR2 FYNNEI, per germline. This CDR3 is CASSDPRQAIGETQYF. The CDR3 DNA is TGTGCCAGCAGTGACCCCCGACAGGCCATCGGAGAGACCCAGTACTTC. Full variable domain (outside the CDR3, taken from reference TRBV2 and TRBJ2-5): EPEVTQTPSHQVTQMGQEVILRCVPISNHLYFYWYRQILGQKVEFLVSFYNNEISEKSEIFDDQFSVERPDGSNFTLKIRSTKLEDSAMYFCASSDPRQAIGETQYFGPGTRLLVL.

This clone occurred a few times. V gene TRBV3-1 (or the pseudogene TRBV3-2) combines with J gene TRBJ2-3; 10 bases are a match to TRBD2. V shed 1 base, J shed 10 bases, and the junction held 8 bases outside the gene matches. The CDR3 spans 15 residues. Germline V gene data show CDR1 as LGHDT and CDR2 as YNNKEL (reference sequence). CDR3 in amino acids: CASSQVGLAGASQYF. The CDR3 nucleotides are TGTGCCAGCAGCCAAGTGGGTCTAGCGGGGGCCTCGCAGTATTTT.